A single sample is the source of the 5 T cell receptor beta chains below, sequenced in a study of blood T cell repertoires in COVID-19. Profiled with immunoSEQ multiplex PCR; TCRdb holds only in-frame clones, not every one. The data hold around 300,000 clones, with around 90% observed a single time. The sequencing input was peripheral blood. These receptors were taken from a man aged 18 to 29 with active or convalescent COVID-19.

The chain carries TRBV4-1 and TRBJ1-5; tentatively, D is TRBD1 (6 bases). The V gene lost 3 bases and the J gene lost 0 bases, with 15 bases spanning the gap. The CDR3 has 17 residues. CDR1 MGHRA and CDR2 YSYEKL come from the germline V gene. CDR3 DNA sequence: TGCGCCAGCAGCCAGAAGGGGGGGAGGACTAGCAATCAGCCCCAGCATTTT. Translation gives CASSQKGGRTSNQPQHF.

Here the CDR3 DNA reads TGTGCCAGCAGCCAAGAAAACTTAGGGGCTGCTACTGGGGCCAACGTCCTGACTTTC. Protein product: CASSQENLGAATGANVLTF. This sequence joins TRBV3-1 (or the pseudogene TRBV3-2) and TRBJ2-6, with a weak D call TRBD1 (5 bases). V was clipped by 0 bases and J by 2 bases, with 17 bases between them. The CDR3 covers 19 residues. Germline V gene sequence: CDR1 LGHDT, CDR2 YNNKEL (reference sequence).

The rearrangement uses TRBV19 and TRBJ2-1; TRBD2 matches at 8 bases. Germline CDR1 reads LNHDA; CDR2 reads SQIVND (reference sequence). J lost 0 bases, V lost 5 bases, and 9 bases had no gene match. This CDR3 comprises 17 residues. The CDR3 nucleotides are TGTGCCAGTAGTGACCCTAGCGGGTCTCGCTCCTACAATGAGCAGTTCTTC. It translates to CASSDPSGSRSYNEQFF.

The rearrangement joins TRBV19 to TRBJ1-2; tentatively, D is TRBD1 (6 bases). CDR1 and CDR2 from the germline V gene are LNHDA and SQIVND (reference sequence). The CDR3 runs to 14 residues. Trimming took 7 bases from V and 3 from J, leaving 15 bases between them. CDR3 in amino acids: CASTKTGRDYGYTF. The CDR3 DNA reads as TGTGCCAGTACCAAAACAGGGAGGGACTATGGCTACACCTTC.

This clone was picked up a small number of times. The rearrangement joins TRBV19 to TRBJ1-2; perhaps TRBD1 as D (5 bases). With 3 bases removed from V and 6 bases from J, the gap between germline ends came to 11 bases. Germline loops: CDR1 LNHDA, CDR2 SQIVND (reference sequence). The CDR3 is 13 amino acids. Here the CDR3 reads CASSIRVGDGYTF. The CDR3 region has the DNA TGTGCCAGTAGTATCAGGGTTGGAGATGGCTACACCTTC.